Listed below are T cell receptor beta chains from one sample, sequenced in a study of control samples from healthy donors and cancer patients. Assay: immunoSEQ multiplex PCR; the TCRdb copy retains only in-frame clones and omits some. In the table there are 350,000 to 450,000 clones, around 90% of which are singletons. Sequenced: PBMCs. The source is a man aged 40-49 years with head and neck cancer. CDR3s include the opening cysteine and the closing phenylalanine or tryptophan. The D gene is left open where the match is weak. A clone size is listed for some rows: how often the clone was seen (once, few, many), or a class if it is expanded.

clone size	J gene	D gene	V gene	CDR3 protein	CDR3 DNA
.	TRBJ1-5	.	TRBV30	CAWSVLSGPQHF	TGTGCCTGGAGTGTACTTTCCGGGCCCCAGCATTTT
.	TRBJ1-2	.	TRBV6-6	CASRLPNYGYTF	TGTGCCAGCCGACTCCCGAACTATGGCTACACCTTC
.	TRBJ2-1	.	TRBV20-1	CSAQGNNEQLF	TGCAGTGCGCAAGGGAACAATGAGCAGCTCTTC
.	TRBJ2-2	TRBD1	TRBV5-8	CASSLPRGHPFNTGELFF	TGTGCCAGCAGCCTTCCCAGGGGGCATCCTTTTAACACCGGGGAGCTGTTTTTT
once	TRBJ1-5	.	TRBV27	CASSRQDSRSPQHF	TGTGCCAGCAGCAGACAGGACTCCCGTTCGCCCCAGCATTTT
.	TRBJ2-5	.	TRBV9	CASSLGSETQYF	TGTGCCAGCAGCTTAGGGTCAGAGACCCAGTACTTC
.	TRBJ2-1	.	TRBV12-5	CASGFPSVNEQFF	TGTGCTAGTGGTTTTCCCTCGGTGAATGAGCAGTTCTTC
.	TRBJ2-7	.	TRBV27	CASSLGFGQTYEQYF	TGTGCCAGCAGTTTAGGTTTTGGACAGACCTACGAGCAGTACTTC
.	TRBJ2-1	TRBD2	TRBV5-4	CASSPVRTSGTNEQFF	TGTGCCAGCAGCCCGGTAAGGACTAGCGGTACTAATGAGCAGTTCTTC
.	TRBJ2-2	.	TRBV7-9	CASSLKLGGTGELFF	TGTGCCAGCAGCTTGAAACTGGGTGGCACCGGGGAGCTGTTTTTT
.	TRBJ2-1	TRBD2	TRBV28	CASSGLAGVWEQFF	TGTGCCAGCAGCGGACTAGCGGGAGTATGGGAGCAGTTCTTC
.	TRBJ2-3	.	TRBV6-1	CASSGSAITFTDTQYF	TGTGCCAGCAGTGGAAGTGCTATCACCTTCACAGATACGCAGTATTTT
.	TRBJ2-2	.	TRBV5-1	CASSLEGQNTGELFF	TGCGCCAGCAGCTTGGAAGGACAGAACACCGGGGAGCTGTTTTTT
.	TRBJ1-5	.	TRBV7-6	CASSPLGGPTQPQHF	TGTGCCAGCAGCCCACTCGGAGGGCCTACTCAGCCCCAGCATTTT
.	TRBJ1-2	.	TRBV13	CATPREGVRNYGYTF	TGTGCCACCCCAAGAGAGGGGGTACGTAACTATGGCTACACCTTC
.	TRBJ1-2	.	TRBV12-3/TRBV12-4	CASSFGLGYTF	TGTGCCAGCAGTTTTGGCCTCGGCTACACCTTC
.	TRBJ1-1	.	TRBV7-7	CASSRGPNTEAFF	TGTGCTAGCAGCCGAGGGCCAAACACTGAAGCTTTCTTT
.	TRBJ2-3	TRBD2	TRBV4-2	CASSQDPAGGWTDTQYF	TGTGCCAGCAGCCAAGATCCCGCGGGGGGGTGGACAGATACGCAGTATTTT
once	TRBJ1-2	.	TRBV20-1	CSASDGYGYTF	TGCAGTGCTTCCGACGGCTATGGCTACACCTTC
.	TRBJ1-4	.	TRBV6-5	CASSYYLTTNEKLFF	TGTGCCAGCAGTTACTATCTCACAACTAATGAAAAACTGTTTTTT
.	TRBJ2-1	TRBD2	TRBV27	CASSSLWGTSGIDNEQFF	TGTGCCAGCAGTTCCCTTTGGGGGACTAGCGGGATAGACAATGAGCAGTTCTTC
.	TRBJ2-7	TRBD2	TRBV28	CASTPPEGKGRVEQYF	TGTGCCAGCACCCCCCCTGAGGGCAAGGGGAGGGTCGAGCAGTACTTC
.	TRBJ2-1	TRBD2	TRBV27	CASRPASGGVLNEQFF	TGTGCCAGCAGACCAGCTAGCGGGGGGGTGCTCAATGAGCAGTTCTTC
.	TRBJ1-4	.	TRBV5-1	CASSLEGIEKLFF	TGCGCCAGCAGCTTGGAGGGTATTGAAAAACTGTTTTTT
.	TRBJ1-6	.	TRBV6-5	CASSPPRGGNSPLHF	TGTGCCAGCAGTCCCCCACGCGGGGGGAATTCACCCCTCCACTTT
.	TRBJ2-2	.	TRBV11-3	CASSPGPRTGELFF	TGTGCCAGCAGCCCCGGACCCCGCACCGGGGAGCTGTTTTTT
.	TRBJ2-3	.	TRBV2	CASSAPISEPADTQYF	TGTGCCAGCAGCGCCCCGATTTCTGAGCCAGCAGATACGCAGTATTTT
few	TRBJ2-7	TRBD2	TRBV3-1/TRBV3-2	CASTPSVLPLAHSYEQYF	TGTGCCAGCACCCCGTCCGTCCTCCCACTAGCGCACTCCTACGAGCAGTACTTC
.	TRBJ2-7	.	TRBV6-4	CASSDGREIYEQYF	TGTGCCAGCAGTGACGGTAGAGAAATCTACGAGCAGTACTTC
.	TRBJ1-1	TRBD1	TRBV9	CASSSGGAGNTEAFF	TGTGCCAGCAGCTCAGGGGGCGCGGGTAACACTGAAGCTTTCTTT
.	TRBJ2-5	.	TRBV4-3	CASSHIQDVEETQYF	TGCGCCAGCAGCCATATCCAGGACGTGGAAGAGACCCAGTACTTC
.	TRBJ1-4	.	TRBV29-1	CSVEEQLPGRTNEKLFF	TGCAGCGTTGAAGAACAATTACCGGGACGGACTAATGAAAAACTGTTTTTT
.	TRBJ2-3	TRBD1	TRBV30	CAWSAGTGVTDTQYF	TGTGCCTGGAGTGCCGGGACAGGGGTCACAGATACGCAGTATTTT
.	TRBJ2-5	TRBD1	TRBV7-8	CASSLVTGGQETQYF	TGTGCCAGCAGCCTAGTGACAGGGGGACAAGAGACCCAGTACTTC
few	TRBJ1-6	.	TRBV11-3	CASSLSGDNSPLHF	TGTGCCAGCAGCTTGTCAGGGGACAATTCACCCCTCCACTTT
.	TRBJ1-2	TRBD1	TRBV25-1	CASSRTGGNYGYTF	TGTGCCAGCAGTCGGACAGGGGGGAACTATGGCTACACCTTC
.	TRBJ2-2	.	TRBV11-2	CASSQALQGVGELFF	TGTGCCAGCAGCCAGGCCCTACAGGGTGTCGGGGAGCTGTTTTTT
.	TRBJ1-2	TRBD1	TRBV5-1	CASSLGQETMNYGYTF	TGCGCCAGCAGCCTAGGACAGGAAACCATGAACTATGGCTACACCTTC
.	TRBJ1-2	.	TRBV11-2	CASSSPQGSDGYTF	TGTGCCAGCAGCTCCCCGCAGGGCTCCGACGGCTACACCTTC
once	TRBJ2-2	TRBD1	TRBV7-3	CASSLMNPGQGNTGELFF	TGTGCCAGCAGCCTTATGAACCCGGGACAGGGGAACACCGGGGAGCTGTTTTTT
once	TRBJ1-2	.	TRBV21-1	CASSKNQGQGEGGYTF	TGTGCCAGCAGCAAAAACCAGGGACAGGGGGAAGGTGGCTACACCTTC
.	TRBJ1-1	TRBD1	TRBV6-5	CASSRTGWGNTEAFF	TGTGCCAGCAGTCGGACAGGGTGGGGGAACACTGAAGCTTTCTTT
.	TRBJ1-5	.	TRBV6-5	CASSPYQSSAQHF	TGTGCCAGCAGTCCATATCAGAGTTCGGCCCAGCATTTT
.	TRBJ2-7	TRBD1	TRBV9	CASSPRDSTYEQYF	TGTGCCAGCAGCCCTCGGGACAGTACATACGAGCAGTACTTC
.	TRBJ2-3	TRBD2	TRBV2	CASSETSGRAGTDTQYF	TGTGCCAGCAGTGAGACTAGCGGGAGGGCCGGCACAGATACGCAGTATTTT
once	TRBJ2-7	TRBD2	TRBV19	CASRWTSGGTYEQYF	TGTGCCAGTAGGTGGACTAGCGGAGGAACCTACGAGCAGTACTTC
once	TRBJ1-2	.	TRBV19	CASSMGPPYGYTF	TGTGCCAGTAGTATGGGACCGCCCTATGGCTACACCTTC
.	TRBJ1-5	.	TRBV24-1	CATSESTGTRSYSNQPQHF	TGTGCCACCAGTGAATCGACCGGGACAAGATCTTATAGCAATCAGCCCCAGCATTTT
.	TRBJ1-1	.	TRBV4-2	CASTRDLGNTEAFF	TGTGCCAGCACTCGGGACCTTGGGAACACTGAAGCTTTCTTT
.	TRBJ1-5	TRBD1	TRBV4-2	CASSQDLTGTGLQHF	TGTGCCAGCAGCCAAGATCTAACGGGGACAGGGCTCCAGCATTTT
few	TRBJ1-2	TRBD1	TRBV11-2	CASSYLGTANYGYTF	TGTGCCAGCAGCTACCTGGGGACAGCTAACTATGGCTACACCTTC
.	TRBJ1-5	TRBD1	TRBV28	CASSSLTGGTSNQPQHF	TGTGCCAGCAGTTCCCTGACAGGGGGAACAAGCAATCAGCCCCAGCATTTT
.	TRBJ2-3	TRBD2	TRBV7-3	CASSAGLGSDTQYF	TGTGCCAGCAGCGCCGGACTAGGATCGGATACGCAGTATTTT
.	TRBJ1-4	.	TRBV19	CASSGDMETTNEKLFF	TGTGCCAGTAGTGGCGACATGGAAACAACTAATGAAAAACTGTTTTTT
.	TRBJ1-1	.	TRBV28	CASSLDANTEAFF	TGTGCCAGCAGTTTAGACGCAAACACTGAAGCTTTCTTT
.	TRBJ2-7	TRBD2	TRBV7-9	CASSSASTSGGAGEQYF	TGTGCCAGCAGCTCCGCCTCCACTAGCGGGGGGGCCGGAGAGCAGTACTTC
.	TRBJ2-4	.	TRBV27	CASSTTGFGAKNIQYF	TGTGCCAGCAGCACTACAGGGTTCGGAGCCAAAAACATTCAGTACTTC
once	TRBJ2-7	.	TRBV3-1/TRBV3-2	CASSHTAGATYEQYF	TGTGCCAGCAGCCATACGGCGGGCGCGACCTACGAGCAGTACTTC
.	TRBJ2-2	TRBD1	TRBV3-1/TRBV3-2	CASSRPPGQGVPGELFF	TGTGCCAGCAGCCGCCCCCCGGGACAGGGAGTCCCCGGGGAGCTGTTTTTT